One sample yielded the 22 T cell receptor beta chains listed below, sequenced in a study of CD8 T cells in Susac syndrome. RNA, at roughly 0.5 to 1 ug, was reverse transcribed with random hexamers. Each CDR3 protein gets one entry after TCRdb re-called the immunoSEQ multiplex PCR reads with MiXCR. Among about 150,000 distinct CDR3 sequences, approximately 93% were seen once, and the ten largest hold 0.065% to 0.1%. Sequences were obtained from CD4+ T cells from PBMCs. The receptors stem from a human donor in good health.

The J gene is TRBJ2-3, the V gene TRBV30, with TRBD1 matching over 11 bases. The length of the CDR3 is 15 residues. CDR1 GTSNPN and CDR2 SVGIG come from the germline V gene (reference sequence). V was clipped by 3 bases and J by 4 bases; unmatched bases: 6. The DNA of the CDR3 is TGTGCCTGGAGCCGAGGGACAGGGGGGTCAGATACGCAGTATTTT. It is translated as CAWSRGTGGSDTQYF.

The chain uses TRBV27 and TRBJ2-7, with D tentatively TRBD1 (6 bases). CDR1 is MNHEY, CDR2 SMNVEV, per germline (reference sequence). Trimming stripped 5 bases from V and 4 bases from J, with 15 bases between. The CDR3 consists of 14 residues. The CDR3 reads CASSPQTGPYEQYF. DNA for the CDR3: TGTGCCAGCAGTCCGCAGACAGGCCCATACGAGCAGTACTTC.

This CDR3 reads CASSLAGRVNYGYTF. CDR3 coding DNA: TGTGCCAGCAGCTTAGCGGGCAGGGTTAACTATGGCTACACCTTC. The rearrangement joins TRBV7-9 to TRBJ1-2, with D possibly being TRBD1 (5 bases). The CDR3 consists of 15 residues. Trimming took 0 bases from V and 1 from J, leaving 9 bases between them. Germline lookup yields CDR1 SEHNR and CDR2 FQNEAQ (reference sequence).

The CDR3: CASSPWGTGEPTEQYF. CDR3 DNA: TGTGCCAGCAGCCCCTGGGGGACAGGGGAACCTACGGAGCAGTACTTC. The gene calls are TRBV3-1 and TRBJ2-7; 10 nucleotides agree with TRBD1. Germline CDR1 reads LGHDT; CDR2 reads YNNKEL (reference sequence). Trimming removed 4 bases from V and 7 bases from J; junction bases left unmatched: 13. The CDR3 length is 16 residues.

This chain links TRBV5-1 with TRBJ2-1; possibly TRBD1 for D (6 bases). This CDR3 contains 12 residues. From germline, CDR1 is SGHRS and CDR2 YFSETQ. V shed 4 bases and J shed 6 bases, with 8 bases lying between them. CDR3 in amino acids: CASSQTGNEQFF. CDR3 sequence (DNA): TGCGCCAGCAGCCAGACAGGCAATGAGCAGTTCTTC.

J is TRBJ2-1 and V is TRBV12-3 or TRBV12-4; 8 bases agree with TRBD2. The length of the CDR3 is 13 residues. V gave up 7 bases and J gave up 12 bases; unmatched junction bases: 11. The CDR3 reads CASTPLAGGRQFF. The CDR3 bases are TGTGCCAGCACCCCCTTGGCGGGGGGAAGGCAGTTCTTC.

The V gene is TRBV3-1, the J gene TRBJ2-2; TRBD2 matches at 9 bases. The germline gives CDR1 LGHDT, CDR2 YNNKEL (reference sequence). Trimming removed 2 bases from V and 3 bases from J; junction bases left unmatched: 7. The CDR3 is made up of 17 amino acids. CDR3 protein: CASSQIGAGGYTGELFF. In nucleotides, the CDR3 is TGTGCCAGCAGCCAAATAGGAGCGGGAGGTTACACCGGGGAGCTGTTTTTT.

The CDR3 loop is CATSRGTGGADTQYF. The CDR3 DNA follows: TGTGCCACCAGCAGAGGGACAGGGGGCGCAGATACGCAGTATTTT. The chain links TRBV15 to TRBJ2-3; 11 bases are a match to TRBD1. Germline V gene sequence: CDR1 LNHNV, CDR2 YYDKDF (reference sequence). With 1 base clipped from V and 4 bases from J, the junction kept 1 base outside the gene matches. The length of the CDR3 is 15 residues. Using reference TRBV15 and TRBJ2-3 for the parts outside the CDR3, the full variable domain is DAMVIQNPRYQVTQFGKPVTLSCSQTLNHNVMYWYQQKSSQAPKLLFHYYDKDFNNEADTPDNFQSRRPNTSFCFLDIRSPGLGDTAMYLCATSRGTGGADTQYFGPGTRLTVL.

This rearrangement joins TRBV23-1 to TRBJ1-5; no definite D call. TRBV23-1 is flagged as an ORF with uncertain function. The CDR3 runs 14 residues. Trimming took off 4 bases at V and 0 bases at J, with 7 bases between the two ends. CDR3 residues: CASSLRISNQPQHF. The DNA of the CDR3 is TGCGCCAGCAGTCTGAGAATTAGCAATCAGCCCCAGCATTTT.

The gene calls are TRBV12-3 or TRBV12-4 and TRBJ1-1, with 9 bases matching TRBD1. The CDR3 runs 15 residues. Unmatched junction bases numbered 5, after V lost 5 bases and J lost 1 base. CDR3 coding DNA: TGTGCCAGCAGTAAACAGGGGGCCGGGAACACTGAAGCTTTCTTT. This sequence encodes CASSKQGAGNTEAFF.

This clonotype was recorded only once. The V gene is TRBV20-1, the J gene TRBJ2-7; 11 bases agree with TRBD1. The germline V gene encodes CDR1 DFQATT and CDR2 SNEGSKA (reference sequence). The CDR3 runs 13 residues. The trim removed 5 bases at V and 7 bases at J, leaving 7 bases unmatched. The CDR3 DNA follows: TGCAGTGCTCCGGGACAGGGGGTTAATGAGCAGTACTTC. Protein: CSAPGQGVNEQYF.

The gene calls are TRBV27 and TRBJ1-6; D ambiguous. Trimming shortened V by 3 bases and J by 8 bases, and 14 bases separated the two germline ends. Germline values: CDR1 MNHEY, CDR2 SMNVEV (reference sequence). This CDR3 has 15 residues. The CDR3: CASSFRQRVDSPLHF. Written as DNA, the CDR3 is TGTGCCAGCAGTTTTCGACAAAGGGTGGATTCACCCCTCCACTTT.

The CDR3 DNA reads as TGCGCCAGCAGCTTGGGGGACAGCTTGACTGAAGCTTTCTTT. Amino acids: CASSLGDSLTEAFF. The chain combines TRBV5-1 with TRBJ1-1; 7 nucleotides agree with TRBD1. Germline values: CDR1 SGHRS, CDR2 YFSETQ. This CDR3 contains 14 residues. V dropped 0 bases and J dropped 5; count of bases not matched to a gene: 4.

The rearrangement links TRBV6-6 to TRBJ2-7, with 12 nucleotides matching TRBD2. This CDR3 has 14 residues. The V gene's germline CDR1 is MNHNY and CDR2 SVGAGI (reference sequence). With V trimmed by 4 bases and J by 9 bases, 7 bases remained unmatched. The CDR3 protein is CASSSLAGGPMQYF. The CDR3 DNA reads TGTGCCAGCAGTTCCCTAGCGGGAGGGCCAATGCAGTACTTC.

The rearrangement uses TRBV27 and TRBJ2-2; D may be TRBD2 (6 bases). Germline V gene lookup returns CDR1 MNHEY and CDR2 SMNVEV (reference sequence). V gave up 5 bases and J gave up 7 bases, with 14 bases separating them. CDR3 length: 14 amino acids. The CDR3 sequence: CASSPTGGSGELFF. In DNA form, the CDR3 reads TGTGCCAGCAGTCCCACCGGGGGAAGCGGGGAGCTGTTTTTT.

This chain uses TRBV7-9 with TRBJ1-2; D is possibly TRBD1 (6 bases). The length of the CDR3 is 14 residues. Germline CDR1 and CDR2: SEHNR and FQNEAQ (reference sequence). The V end was cut by 7 bases, the J end by 1 base, with 13 bases between. CDR3 residues: CASTSTGFNYGYTF. In nucleotides, the CDR3 is TGTGCCAGCACCTCGACAGGCTTTAACTATGGCTACACCTTC. Full variable domain (outside the CDR3, taken from reference TRBV7-9 and TRBJ1-2): DTGVSQNPRHKITKRGQNVTFRCDPISEHNRLYWYRQTLGQGPEFLTYFQNEAQLEKSRLLSDRFSAERPKGSFSTLEIQRTEQGDSAMYLCASTSTGFNYGYTFGSGTRLTVV.

This clonotype has only a few counts. The chain joins TRBV19 to TRBJ2-7; tentative D call: TRBD2 (6 bases). The CDR3 runs to 13 residues. Germline V CDR1 and CDR2: LNHDA, SQIVND (reference sequence). The germline V and J ends were trimmed by 5 bases and 0 bases, with 8 bases remaining between them. The CDR3 here is CASSAGLSYEQYF. Here the CDR3 DNA reads TGTGCCAGTAGTGCGGGACTCTCCTACGAGCAGTACTTC. The full variable domain, with the rest looked up from reference TRBV19 and TRBJ2-7, is DGGITQSPKYLFRKEGQNVTLSCEQNLNHDAMYWYRQDPGQGLRLIYYSQIVNDFQKGDIAEGYSVSREKKESFPLTVTSAQKNPTAFYLCASSAGLSYEQYFGPGTRLTVT.

In this sample, this clonotype turned up once. The chain joins TRBV10-3 to TRBJ2-7; D unresolved. Germline CDR1 ENHRY, CDR2 SYGVKD. V was shortened by 2 bases and J by 4 bases, with 9 bases between the two germline ends. The CDR3 length is 13 residues. The CDR3 protein is CAISERSVYEQYF. The CDR3, as DNA: TGTGCCATCAGTGAGCGCTCGGTATACGAGCAGTACTTC.

This chain links TRBV12-3 or TRBV12-4 with TRBJ2-2, with a possible D match to TRBD1 (6 bases). With 5 bases removed from V and 2 bases from J, the gap between germline ends came to 9 bases. The CDR3 extends over 14 amino acids. The CDR3 here is CASSLTGNTGELFF. The CDR3 nucleotides read TGTGCCAGCAGTCTGACAGGAAACACCGGGGAGCTGTTTTTT.

V and J are TRBV7-2 and TRBJ2-2; D is ambiguous. The CDR3 consists of 14 residues. Per the germline V gene, CDR1 is SGHTA and CDR2 is FQGNSA. Trimming shortened V by 6 bases and J by 2 bases, and 10 bases separated the two germline ends. The CDR3 sequence: CASRGPANTGELFF. CDR3 DNA: TGTGCCAGCAGAGGCCCCGCAAACACCGGGGAGCTGTTTTTT.

The chain has TRBV20-1 and TRBJ1-2; D is unresolved. From germline, CDR1 is DFQATT and CDR2 SNEGSKA (reference sequence). CDR3 length: 13 residues. V lost 2 bases and J 5 bases, leaving 12 bases between the germline ends. CDR3 nucleotide sequence: TGCAGTGCTAGAACACAAGACGGGTATGGCTACACCTTC. Its protein is CSARTQDGYGYTF.

This clonotype was seen only a few times. The chain uses TRBV7-9 and TRBJ2-5; tentatively, D is TRBD1 (5 bases). Germline values: CDR1 SEHNR, CDR2 FQNEAQ (reference sequence). The CDR3 is 16 amino acids. V lost 1 base, J lost 2 bases, and 14 bases lay in between. CDR3 in amino acids: CASSLGTTRWQETQYF. CDR3 nucleotides: TGTGCCAGCAGCTTAGGGACAACAAGGTGGCAAGAGACCCAGTACTTC.